This record concerns one T cell receptor (beta chain) sequence. Its specificity is not known. The sample belongs to a study of T cell responses to AZD1222 COVID-19 vaccine. Findings and limits, study-wide: Baseline serostatus was positive in only six AZD1222 recipients. Repertoires in all cases were sampled only once the peak T cell response had passed. Mostly white British, mostly female donors; authors suggested clonal diversity may be underestimated. Among spike-specific TCRs, nearly half reportedly target unmutated variant regions.

The V gene's germline CDR1 is SGHTA and CDR2 FQGNSA. This CDR3 comprises 15 residues. Losses at the gene ends were 1 base for V and 5 bases for J; bases not matched to a gene: 7. The data were produced by immunoSEQ multiplex PCR, yet TCRdb's version contains in-frame clones alone and is incomplete. The sample records approximately 99,000 clones, about 82% being singletons. The sample consisted of peripheral blood, taken on day 0 of AZD1222 vaccination. The clonotype comes from an adult in good health. The J gene is TRBJ2-5, the V gene TRBV7-2, with TRBD1 identical over 7 bases. The CDR3 DNA is TGTGCCAGCAGCTTAGGAGGGGCAGGGGGTGAGACCCAGTACTTC. Its translation is CASSLGGAGGETQYF.